This T cell receptor (beta chain) was observed in a study of cytomegalovirus exposure and HLA in healthy donors. About this clone: Its specificity is not known.

The germline gives CDR1 SGHRS, CDR2 YFSETQ. The CDR3 totals 14 residues. V shed 0 bases and J shed 8 bases, with 11 bases lying between them. Findings of the study overall: While the bulk of TCR sequences proved rare, some public TCRs turned up in many donors.

Measured with immunoSEQ multiplex PCR; TCRdb has only the in-frame clones, and not every one. The sample holds 110,000 or so clones, roughly nine tenths seen once. The rearrangement links TRBV5-1 to TRBJ1-4; D is unclear. Sequencing was performed on PBMCs. This clonotype was sampled from a man younger than 35 in good health and CMV-seropositive. CDR3: CASSLGVGGEKLFF. Here the CDR3 DNA reads TGCGCCAGCAGCTTGGGGGTAGGAGGGGAAAAACTGTTTTTT.